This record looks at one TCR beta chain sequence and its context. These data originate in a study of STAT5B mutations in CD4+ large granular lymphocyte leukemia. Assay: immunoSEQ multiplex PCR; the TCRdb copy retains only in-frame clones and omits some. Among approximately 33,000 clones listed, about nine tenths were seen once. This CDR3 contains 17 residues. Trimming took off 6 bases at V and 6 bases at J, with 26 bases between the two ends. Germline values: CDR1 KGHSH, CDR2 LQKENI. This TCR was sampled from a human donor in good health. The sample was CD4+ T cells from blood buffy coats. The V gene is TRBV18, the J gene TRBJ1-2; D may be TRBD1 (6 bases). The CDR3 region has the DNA TGTGCCAGCTCTCTGCGACAGGCCCTCACCGGTTATGATGGCTACACCTTC. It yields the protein CASSLRQALTGYDGYTF.